This TCR beta chain was sequenced for a study of regulatory T cells in long-lasting Graves disease (dated by TCRdb to about 2021). At the level of the whole study: Persistent Graves' disease was defined as antithyroid drug treatment for over 5 years with persistently positive TSH receptor autoantibodies. Peripheral blood TCR sequencing and RNA sequencing compared persistent Graves' disease patients with newly diagnosed Graves' disease patients. Persistent Graves' disease patients in the clinical cohort had taken antithyroid drugs for 9.5 to 13 years on average. A total of some 35 samples underwent TCR sequencing: some 13 from persistent and around 20 from newly diagnosed Graves' disease patients. The study was registered as a clinical trial and conducted in China.

Regarding this clonotype: The antigen it binds to is not known. Base qualities are not provided; no much larger clone lies one nucleotide away.

Broader findings and caveats from the paper: Sequencing and analysis were limited to the TCR beta chain. Patients with persistent disease shared more public clonotypes (approximately 2,500) than newly diagnosed patients did (around 1,000). Because the primary lesion, thyroid tissue, could not be accessed, the study looked at peripheral blood alone. Compared with newly diagnosed patients, persistent Graves' disease patients had lower TCR Shannon entropy and fewer highly expanded clones, which suggests clonal expansion. The authors acknowledged the small sample size as a limitation that may reduce accuracy. Preferential use of TRBV28, TRBJ1-2 and TRBJ2-5 was observed in persistent disease, whereas TRBV20-1 and TRBJ2-1 were favored in newly diagnosed disease.

The time point label here, explained by the study, means: persistent/refractory GD, antithyroid drugs over 5 years with positive TRAb. For both TCR sequencing and RNA sequencing, RNA was extracted from PBMCs in TRIzol. The diagnosis of Graves' disease was made according to American Thyroid Association guidelines. Patients were recruited from an endocrinology department in Xi'an, China. From each patient, 8 to 10 milliliters of peripheral blood was collected into an EDTA anticoagulant tube. Ficoll Paque Plus density gradient separation was used to isolate PBMCs, and no additional T cell sorting was done. An Agilent 2100 Bioanalyzer and agarose gel were used to assess RNA quality, and a NanoDrop 2000 was used to measure RNA concentration. The CDR3 covers 12 residues, taking in both the cysteine and the phenylalanine. The CDR3 DNA has 36 bases and is translated from base 1. The junction carries 4 bases between V and J, which are trimmed by 2 bases and 2 bases respectively. CDR1 and CDR2 (GTSNPN, SVGIG) derive from the germline V gene (reference sequence).

Receptor libraries were prepared by multiplex PCR. Sequencer: Illumina HiSeq 4000. TCR beta libraries were built with iRepertoire HTBI primers and Arm-PCR amplification of CDR3 regions. Gel purification was performed on PCR products prior to sequencing. The authors' analysis ran thus. Across samples, some 62 TRBV and approximately 15 TRBJ segments were identified and used for gene usage analysis of CDR3 amino acid clonotypes. COPE and FqMerger were used to merge the filtered high-quality paired reads into contigs. BLAST was used to align contigs to IMGT TRBV, TRBD and TRBJ reference genes, and CDR3 was defined according to IMGT. Highly expanded clones were defined as clonotypes with a frequency above 0.1%. Repertoire diversity was measured by Shannon entropy, and V-J evenness by the Gini coefficient. A clonotype found in more than one individual was treated as public. TCRdb took the public reads, trimmed them with fastp at Q25, ran MiXCR for clone calling and kept in-frame beta chains. Here each entry gathers all rows of one CDR3 protein and keeps the most common genes and DNA. These V and J calls rely on TCRdb rather than the paper's analysis. The sample records a few hundred thousand distinct CDR3 sequences, around a quarter of which are singletons. The top ten constitute around 24% of the sample.

The sequenced sample was peripheral blood mononuclear cells (PBMCs), obtained when the disease was refractory, from a patient treated with antithyroid drugs. The source of this sequence is a female donor with Graves disease. The receptor chain draws on TRBV30 and TRBJ1-5, with the identity of the D gene unclear. The CDR3 region reads CAWSTGNQPQHF. The DNA sequence is TGTGCCTGGAGTACCGGCAATCAGCCCCAGCATTTT.